This TCR beta chain appears in the sequencing data of a study of T-cell memory formation after mild COVID-19. In the study overall: There were largely donor-specific TCR clusters.

The V gene's germline CDR1 is LNHDA and CDR2 SQIVND (reference sequence). The V and J ends lost 9 bases and 8 bases, in that order; junction bases with no gene match: 12. The CDR3 runs 13 residues. Regarding the study as a whole: Shrinking CD4+ clones were chiefly CM and EM; CD8+ ones were chiefly EMRA. Clonal second-wave expansions that peaked on day 37 had unconfirmed SARS-CoV-2 specificity.

About this clonotype itself: Antigen unknown.

Employing constant-segment primers, 5'RACE generated TCR alpha and TCR beta cDNA libraries bearing sample barcodes and UMIs. Via MiXCR, TCRdb re-called the 5' RACE reads, giving one row per CDR3 protein. The table includes 350,000 to 500,000 distinct CDR3 sequences, about 20% detected once. V gene TRBV19 combines with J gene TRBJ1-2; 7 positions match TRBD1. The sample consisted of PBMCs or a T cell subset sorted from them (not recorded which). This sequence was found in a man between 18 and 35 years old who had mild COVID-19 (a few samples of this study predate the infection). Cell type and time point are not known. This CDR3 reads CASTGTVLGGYTF. CDR3 sequence (DNA): TGTGCCAGCACAGGGACAGTTTTAGGCGGCTACACCTTC. The full variable domain, rest sourced from reference TRBV19 and TRBJ1-2, is DGGITQSPKYLFRKEGQNVTLSCEQNLNHDAMYWYRQDPGQGLRLIYYSQIVNDFQKGDIAEGYSVSREKKESFPLTVTSAQKNPTAFYLCASTGTVLGGYTFGSGTRLTVV.